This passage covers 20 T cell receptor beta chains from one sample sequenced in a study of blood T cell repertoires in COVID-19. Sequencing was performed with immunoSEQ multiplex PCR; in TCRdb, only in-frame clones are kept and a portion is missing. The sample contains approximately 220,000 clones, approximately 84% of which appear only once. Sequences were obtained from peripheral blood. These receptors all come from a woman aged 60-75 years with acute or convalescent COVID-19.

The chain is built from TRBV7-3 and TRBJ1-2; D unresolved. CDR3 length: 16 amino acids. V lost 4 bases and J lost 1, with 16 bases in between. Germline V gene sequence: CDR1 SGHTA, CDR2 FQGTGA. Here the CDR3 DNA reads TGTGCCAGCAGCTCCTACGCGCCCTATTTTAACTATGGCTACACCTTC. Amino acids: CASSSYAPYFNYGYTF.

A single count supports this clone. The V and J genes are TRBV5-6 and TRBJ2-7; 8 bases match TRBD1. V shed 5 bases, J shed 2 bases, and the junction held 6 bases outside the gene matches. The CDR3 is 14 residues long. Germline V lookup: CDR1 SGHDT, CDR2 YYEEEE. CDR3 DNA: TGTGCCAGCAGGTGGGGACAGGAGACCTACGAGCAGTACTTC. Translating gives CASRWGQETYEQYF.

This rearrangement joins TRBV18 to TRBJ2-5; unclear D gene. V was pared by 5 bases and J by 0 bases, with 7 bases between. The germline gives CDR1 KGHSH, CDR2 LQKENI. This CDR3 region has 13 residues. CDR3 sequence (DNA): TGTGCCAGCTCAGTCGCGTACCAAGAGACCCAGTACTTC. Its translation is CASSVAYQETQYF.

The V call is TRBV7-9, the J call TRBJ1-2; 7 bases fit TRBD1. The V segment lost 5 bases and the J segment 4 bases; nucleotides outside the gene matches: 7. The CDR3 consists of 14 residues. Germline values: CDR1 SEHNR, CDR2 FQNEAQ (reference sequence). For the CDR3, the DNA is TGTGCCAGCAGCGAAGAGACAGGGACCTATGGCTACACCTTC. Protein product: CASSEETGTYGYTF.

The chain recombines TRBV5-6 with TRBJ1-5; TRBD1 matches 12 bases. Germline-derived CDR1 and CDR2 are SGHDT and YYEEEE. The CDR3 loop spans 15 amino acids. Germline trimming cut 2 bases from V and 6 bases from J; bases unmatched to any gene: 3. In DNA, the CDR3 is TGTGCCAGCAGCTTAGGGACAGGGGGCGTTCAGCCCCAGCATTTT. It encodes CASSLGTGGVQPQHF.

CDR3 in DNA: TGTGCCAGCTCAACGACAGGGGGCGAGAGCAATCAGCCCCAGCATTTT. It yields the protein CASSTTGGESNQPQHF. V gene TRBV18 combines with J gene TRBJ1-5; 10 positions match TRBD1. The length of the CDR3 is 16 residues. Germline V CDR1 and CDR2: KGHSH, LQKENI. The junction had 5 bases not matched to a gene; V was cut back by 5 bases and J by 1 base.

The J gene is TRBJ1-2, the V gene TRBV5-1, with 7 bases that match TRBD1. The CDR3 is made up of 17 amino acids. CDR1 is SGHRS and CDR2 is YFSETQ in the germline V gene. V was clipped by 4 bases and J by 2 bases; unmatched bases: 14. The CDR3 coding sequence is TGCGCCAGCAGCGGGAGCGAAGAAACAGGGGCAAACTATGGCTACACCTTC. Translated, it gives CASSGSEETGANYGYTF.

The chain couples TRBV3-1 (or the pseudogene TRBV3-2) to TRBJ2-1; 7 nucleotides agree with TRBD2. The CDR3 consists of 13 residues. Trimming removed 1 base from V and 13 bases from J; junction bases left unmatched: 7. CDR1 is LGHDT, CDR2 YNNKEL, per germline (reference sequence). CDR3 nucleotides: TGTGCCAGCAGCCAAGCCTCCGGGACTACCCAGTTCTTC. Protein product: CASSQASGTTQFF.

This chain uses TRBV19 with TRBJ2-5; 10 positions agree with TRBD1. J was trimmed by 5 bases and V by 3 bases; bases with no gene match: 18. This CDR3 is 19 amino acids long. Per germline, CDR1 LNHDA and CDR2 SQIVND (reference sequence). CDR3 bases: TGTGCCAGTAGTATCAGGCTCTTATCGCCGACAGGGGGCATGGAGACCCAGTACTTC. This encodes CASSIRLLSPTGGMETQYF.

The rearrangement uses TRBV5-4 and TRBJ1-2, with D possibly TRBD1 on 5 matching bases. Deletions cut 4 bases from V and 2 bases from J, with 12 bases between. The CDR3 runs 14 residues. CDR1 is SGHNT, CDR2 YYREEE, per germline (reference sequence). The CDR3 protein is CASSPARQNYGYTF. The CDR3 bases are TGTGCCAGCAGCCCCGCTAGACAGAACTATGGCTACACCTTC.

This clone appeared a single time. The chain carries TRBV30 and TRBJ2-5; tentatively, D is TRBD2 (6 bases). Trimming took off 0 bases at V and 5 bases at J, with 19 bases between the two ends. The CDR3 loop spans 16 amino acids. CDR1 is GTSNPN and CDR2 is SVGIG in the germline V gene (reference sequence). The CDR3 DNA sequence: TGTGCCTGGAGTGTACCCCCGAGACTAGTCAGGGAGACCCAGTACTTC. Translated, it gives CAWSVPPRLVRETQYF.

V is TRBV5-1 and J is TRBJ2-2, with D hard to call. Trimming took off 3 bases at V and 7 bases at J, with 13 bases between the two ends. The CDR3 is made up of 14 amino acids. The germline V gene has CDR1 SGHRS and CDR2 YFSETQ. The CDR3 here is CASSSEVTGGELFF. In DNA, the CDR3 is TGCGCCAGCAGCTCGGAAGTAACGGGCGGGGAGCTGTTTTTT. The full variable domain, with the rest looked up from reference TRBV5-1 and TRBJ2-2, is KAGVTQTPRYLIKTRGQQVTLSCSPISGHRSVSWYQQTPGQGLQFLFEYFSETQRNKGNFPGRFSGRQFSNSRSEMNVSTLELGDSALYLCASSSEVTGGELFFGEGSRLTVL.

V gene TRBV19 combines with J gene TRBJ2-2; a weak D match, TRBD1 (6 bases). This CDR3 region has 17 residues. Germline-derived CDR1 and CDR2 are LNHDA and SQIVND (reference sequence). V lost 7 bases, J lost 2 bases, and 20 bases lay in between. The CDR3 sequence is CASTVLGHTVNTGELFF. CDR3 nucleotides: TGTGCCAGTACCGTATTGGGACATACAGTCAACACCGGGGAGCTGTTTTTT.

The CDR3 DNA reads TGCGCCAGCAGCTGGCAGACAGAGAACACTGAAGCTTTCTTT. Encoded protein: CASSWQTENTEAFF. The chain joins TRBV5-1 to TRBJ1-1, with D tentatively TRBD1 (5 bases). The CDR3 has 14 residues. Trimming took off 3 bases at V and 1 base at J, with 10 bases between the two ends. CDR1 and CDR2 from the germline V gene are SGHRS and YFSETQ.

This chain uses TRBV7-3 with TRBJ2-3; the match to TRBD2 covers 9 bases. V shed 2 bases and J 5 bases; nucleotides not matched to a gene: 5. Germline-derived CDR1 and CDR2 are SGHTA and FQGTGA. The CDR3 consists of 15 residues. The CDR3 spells CASSLPAGGIDTQYF. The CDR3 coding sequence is TGTGCCAGCAGCTTACCAGCGGGGGGTATAGATACGCAGTATTTT. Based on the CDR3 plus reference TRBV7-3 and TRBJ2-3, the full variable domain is GAGVSQTPSNKVTEKGKYVELRCDPISGHTALYWYRQSLGQGPEFLIYFQGTGAADDSGLPNDRFFAVRPEGSVSTLKIQRTERGDSAVYLCASSLPAGGIDTQYFGPGTRLTVL.

CDR3 bases: TGTGCCAGCAGCTTAGGAGGCGGGGGGGTGGCGGTTCAGTACTTC. Encoded protein: CASSLGGGGVAVQYF. The chain employs TRBV7-2 and TRBJ2-4, with 9 positions matching TRBD2. Germline V gene sequence: CDR1 SGHTA, CDR2 FQGNSA. The CDR3 spans 15 residues. The trim removed 1 base at V and 11 bases at J, leaving 9 bases unmatched.

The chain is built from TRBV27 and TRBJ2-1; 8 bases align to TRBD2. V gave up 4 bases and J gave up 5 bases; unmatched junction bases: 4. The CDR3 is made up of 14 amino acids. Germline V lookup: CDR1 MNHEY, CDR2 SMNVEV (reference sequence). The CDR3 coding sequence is TGTGCCAGCAGTTCGAGCGGGGGCCACAATGAGCAGTTCTTC. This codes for CASSSSGGHNEQFF.

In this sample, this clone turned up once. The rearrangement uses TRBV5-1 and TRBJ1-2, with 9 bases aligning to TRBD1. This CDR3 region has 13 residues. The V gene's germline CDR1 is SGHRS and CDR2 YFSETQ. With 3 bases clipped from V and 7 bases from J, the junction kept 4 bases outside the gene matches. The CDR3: CASSYKQGAGYTF. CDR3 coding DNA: TGCGCCAGCAGCTACAAACAGGGGGCTGGCTACACCTTC.

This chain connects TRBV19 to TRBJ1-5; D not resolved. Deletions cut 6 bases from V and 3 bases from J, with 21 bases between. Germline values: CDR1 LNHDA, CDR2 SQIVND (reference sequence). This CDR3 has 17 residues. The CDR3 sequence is CASSSGWGRSNNQPQHF. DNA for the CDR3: TGTGCCAGTAGCTCGGGGTGGGGTCGGAGTAACAATCAGCCCCAGCATTTT.

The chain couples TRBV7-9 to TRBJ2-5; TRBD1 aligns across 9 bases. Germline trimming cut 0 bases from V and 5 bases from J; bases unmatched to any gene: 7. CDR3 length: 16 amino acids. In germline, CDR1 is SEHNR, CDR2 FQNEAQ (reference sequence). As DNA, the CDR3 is TGTGCCAGCAGCTTAGCGGCGGGACAGGGAAAGGAGACCCAGTACTTC. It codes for CASSLAAGQGKETQYF.